This paragraph reports one TCR beta chain. Its target is not known. The sample is drawn from a study of T cells after yellow fever vaccination. Study results and limitations: Clones from primary vaccination mostly reappeared after the booster (roughly 95% CD4, around 90% CD8).

Trimming took 5 bases from V and 0 from J, leaving 19 bases between them. The CDR3 is 18 residues long. Germline CDR1 is SGHAT and CDR2 is FQNNGV. Generation of TCR cDNA used 5'RACE template switching (which added a universal primer site and UMIs). One entry per CDR3 protein results from TCRdb running MiXCR on the 5' RACE reads. The sample consists of about 340,000 distinct CDR3 sequences, under 15% of them appearing once. This TCR came from a man aged 18 to 30 who received the YFV17D yellow fever vaccine. The chain couples TRBV11-2 to TRBJ1-4; D possibly corresponds to TRBD1 (6 bases). The sequenced sample was CD4+ T cells sorted from PBMCs, obtained 15 days after the yellow fever booster vaccination. CDR3 in DNA: TGTGCCAGCAGCGAGGGACGAGGGGGATCTGCAACTAATGAAAAACTGTTTTTT. It specifies CASSEGRGGSATNEKLFF.